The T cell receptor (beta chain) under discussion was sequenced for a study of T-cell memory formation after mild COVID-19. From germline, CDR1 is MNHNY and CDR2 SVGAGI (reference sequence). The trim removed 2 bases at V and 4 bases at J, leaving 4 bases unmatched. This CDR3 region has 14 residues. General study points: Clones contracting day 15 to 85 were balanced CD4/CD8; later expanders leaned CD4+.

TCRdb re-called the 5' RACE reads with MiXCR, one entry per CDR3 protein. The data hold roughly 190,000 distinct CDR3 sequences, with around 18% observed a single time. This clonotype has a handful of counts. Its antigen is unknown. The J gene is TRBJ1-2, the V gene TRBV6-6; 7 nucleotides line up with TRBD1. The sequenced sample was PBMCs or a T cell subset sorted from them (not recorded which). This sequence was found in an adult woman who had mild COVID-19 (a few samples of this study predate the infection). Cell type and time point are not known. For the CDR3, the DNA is TGTGCCAGCAGTTACACAGGGGAGACCTATGGCTACACCTTC. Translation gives CASSYTGETYGYTF.